These 18 T cell receptor beta chains share one sample of origin, sequenced in a study of cytomegalovirus exposure and HLA in healthy donors. The primer mix had 60 Vbeta and 13 Jbeta primers. Here immunoSEQ multiplex PCR was the method, and the copy in TCRdb shows in-frame clones only, minus some. The sample shows tens of thousands of clones, about 74% of them seen only once. Material for sequencing was PBMCs. The receptors originated from a woman aged 25-40 years in good health and CMV-seropositive.

About this clone: Other DNA variants within this sample encode the same CDR3. V is TRBV29-1 and J is TRBJ2-1; D unresolved. The V gene lost 2 bases and the J gene lost 6 bases, with 8 bases spanning the gap. CDR1 and CDR2 from the germline V gene are SQVTM and ANQGSEA. The CDR3 consists of 12 residues. The CDR3 is CSVERGINEQFF. CDR3 coding DNA: TGCAGCGTTGAAAGAGGTATCAATGAGCAGTTCTTC.

This clone was observed a single time. The rearrangement joins TRBV4-1 to TRBJ2-3; 10 bases are shared with TRBD1. CDR1 is MGHRA, CDR2 YSYEKL, per germline. With V trimmed by 0 bases and J by 6 bases, 6 bases remained unmatched. The CDR3 has 16 amino acids. The CDR3 nucleotides are TGCGCCAGCAGCCAAGATCGATTGGGACAGGGGGATACGCAGTATTTT. This translates into CASSQDRLGQGDTQYF.

This chain links TRBV25-1 with TRBJ1-1, with a tentative D call TRBD1 (5 bases). The germline V gene encodes CDR1 MGHDK and CDR2 SYGVNS. Trimming left V 4 bases short and J 7 bases short, with 10 bases between. CDR3 length equals 12 residues. CDR3 region: CASSGGGYEAFF. The CDR3 bases are TGTGCCAGCAGTGGCGGGGGATATGAAGCTTTCTTT.

The chain has TRBV29-1 and TRBJ2-1; 9 nucleotides agree with TRBD2. V lost 3 bases, J lost 4 bases, and 7 bases stayed unmatched. This CDR3 contains 15 residues. The germline CDR1 and CDR2 sequences are SQVTM and ANQGSEA. CDR3 coding DNA: TGCAGCGTTGAGTTTGCGGGAGGGTTTTACAATGAGCAGTTCTTC. Its translation is CSVEFAGGFYNEQFF.

This clone was seen only once. The V and J genes are TRBV5-1 and TRBJ2-7, with 10 bases fitting TRBD2. The CDR3 runs 17 residues. With V trimmed by 4 bases and J by 1 base, 11 bases remained unmatched. The germline V gene has CDR1 SGHRS and CDR2 YFSETQ. The CDR3 DNA sequence: TGCGCCAGCAGCCATGGGGGCGGACTAGCGGAATCCTACGAGCAGTACTTC. Its translation: CASSHGGGLAESYEQYF.

This CDR3 reads CSAPGALEQYF. In nucleotides, the CDR3 is TGCAGTGCTCCCGGAGCCCTCGAGCAGTACTTC. V is TRBV20-1 and J is TRBJ2-7; no clear D. CDR3 size: 11 residues. V lost 5 bases, J lost 6 bases, and 11 bases lay in between. CDR1 DFQATT and CDR2 SNEGSKA come from the germline V gene (reference sequence).

This clone was found a few times. This chain uses TRBV6-6 with TRBJ2-7; 10 nucleotides align to TRBD1. V lost 0 bases to trimming and J lost 4 bases; unmatched junction nucleotides: 0. Germline loops: CDR1 MNHNY, CDR2 SVGAGI (reference sequence). This CDR3 contains 14 residues. This CDR3 reads CASSYSGQGYEQYF. CDR3 coding DNA: TGTGCCAGCAGTTACTCGGGACAGGGGTACGAGCAGTACTTC.

The V gene is TRBV6-4, the J gene TRBJ2-2; weak D call: TRBD1 (6 bases). The V gene lost 5 bases and the J gene lost 2 bases, with 9 bases spanning the gap. Germline CDR1 reads MRHNA; CDR2 reads SNTAGT. This CDR3 has 14 residues. The CDR3 is CASSRGQNTGELFF. CDR3 DNA: TGTGCCAGCAGTAGGGGACAAAACACCGGGGAGCTGTTTTTT.

The chain recombines TRBV6-5 with TRBJ1-4, with D hard to call. Germline CDR1 reads MNHEY; CDR2 reads SVGAGI. Between the trimmed V and J ends, which lost 2 bases and 3 bases, there was a span of 4 bases. This CDR3 comprises 13 residues. The CDR3 DNA reads as TGTGCCAGCAGTTACGGAGCTAATGAAAAACTGTTTTTT. Its protein is CASSYGANEKLFF.

The chain joins TRBV29-1 to TRBJ2-7, with 10 bases fitting TRBD2. The CDR3 loop spans 14 amino acids. Trimming took 7 bases from V and 7 from J; bases not matched to a gene: 13. Germline V CDR1 and CDR2: SQVTM, ANQGSEA. The CDR3 region is CSALAGDRLGEQYF. The CDR3 DNA sequence: TGCAGCGCCCTAGCGGGAGACCGTCTGGGGGAGCAGTACTTC.

This chain joins TRBV4-3 and TRBJ2-1, with unresolved D. CDR1 LGHNA and CDR2 YSLEER come from the germline V gene. Trimming stripped 0 bases from V and 2 bases from J, with 11 bases between. The CDR3 is 16 residues long. Written as DNA, the CDR3 is TGCGCCAGCAGCCAAGACAGGCGACAAACCTACAATGAGCAGTTCTTC. Its translation is CASSQDRRQTYNEQFF.

The chain joins TRBV20-1 to TRBJ2-3; the D gene is possibly TRBD2 (5 bases). There are 11 residues in the CDR3. Trimming shortened V by 1 base and J by 6 bases, and 5 bases separated the two germline ends. CDR1 is DFQATT, CDR2 SNEGSKA, per germline (reference sequence). The DNA for the CDR3 is TGCAGTGCTAGAGTAGCGGATACGCAGTATTTT. It codes for CSARVADTQYF.

The chain carries TRBV6-5 and TRBJ1-5, with 8 positions matching TRBD1. The CDR3 runs to 15 residues. Germline V CDR1 and CDR2: MNHEY, SVGAGI. V trimming: 4 bases; J trimming: 4 bases; junction bases outside the gene matches: 6. Here the CDR3 DNA reads TGTGCCAGCAGTTCGACAGGGGTGGGGAATCAGCCCCAGCATTTT. Translating it yields CASSSTGVGNQPQHF.

This sequence joins TRBV5-1 and TRBJ2-7; tentatively, D is TRBD1 (5 bases). V lost 4 bases and J lost 9, with 20 bases in between. Germline loops: CDR1 SGHRS, CDR2 YFSETQ. There are 14 residues in the CDR3. The CDR3 DNA follows: TGCGCCAGCAGCCCTGGGGCCGTCCTAAATTGGCAGTACTTC. Protein product: CASSPGAVLNWQYF.

The chain is built from TRBV4-1 and TRBJ2-5; 8 bases align to TRBD2. CDR3 length equals 18 residues. J gave up 0 bases and V 0 bases, and 9 bases lay outside the gene matches. In germline, CDR1 is MGHRA, CDR2 YSYEKL. CDR3 loop: CASSQERGSGVYQETQYF. The CDR3 DNA reads TGCGCCAGCAGCCAAGAGAGGGGTAGCGGGGTTTACCAAGAGACCCAGTACTTC.

V is TRBV15 and J is TRBJ2-7; 8 nucleotides align to TRBD2. Germline V gene lookup returns CDR1 LNHNV and CDR2 YYDKDF (reference sequence). J lost 3 bases, V lost 5 bases, and 3 bases had no gene match. This CDR3 comprises 13 residues. This CDR3 reads CATSGGRNYEQYF. The CDR3 DNA sequence: TGTGCCACCAGCGGCGGGAGGAACTACGAGCAGTACTTC. Using reference TRBV15 and TRBJ2-7 for the parts outside the CDR3, the full variable domain is DAMVIQNPRYQVTQFGKPVTLSCSQTLNHNVMYWYQQKSSQAPKLLFHYYDKDFNNEADTPDNFQSRRPNTSFCFLDIRSPGLGDTAMYLCATSGGRNYEQYFGPGTRLTVT.

The chain carries TRBV28 and TRBJ2-6, with D unclear. V was cut by 10 bases and J by 4 bases, with 17 bases left in between. The CDR3 extends over 15 amino acids. Germline V CDR1 and CDR2: MDHEN, SYDVKM. The CDR3 DNA is TGTGCCATCCACTCCCAGGTGTCCGGGGCCAACGTCCTGACTTTC. Amino acid sequence: CAIHSQVSGANVLTF.

The chain employs TRBV28 and TRBJ2-3; D possibly corresponds to TRBD1 (5 bases). V was clipped by 4 bases and J by 1 base, with 15 bases between them. CDR3 length equals 16 residues. Germline V CDR1 and CDR2: MDHEN, SYDVKM. CDR3 DNA sequence: TGTGCCAGCAGTTCCCCCCCCAGGGCGCGCACAGATACGCAGTATTTT. It is translated as CASSSPPRARTDTQYF.